Shown below are 10 T cell receptor beta chains from a single sample sequenced in a study of OX40 agonist ivuxolimab in advanced cancers. TCRdb's copy holds only in-frame clones and misses some; the assay was immunoSEQ multiplex PCR. The sample lists about 26,000 clones, over 80% seen once, with about a quarter in the top ten. Sample: CD4+ or CD8+ T cells sorted from blood, taken in a trial of the OX40 agonist ivuxolimab. All receptors derive from an adult with an advanced solid tumor such as melanoma, head and neck, liver or kidney cancer.

V and J are TRBV6-1 and TRBJ1-2; D uncertain. The length of the CDR3 is 12 residues. Germline assignment: CDR1 MNHNS and CDR2 SASEGT. The V end was cut by 3 bases, the J end by 8 bases, with 10 bases between. DNA for the CDR3: TGTGCCAGCAGTGAGGGCAGAACGGGCTACACCTTC. It is translated as CASSEGRTGYTF.

The V gene is TRBV29-1, the J gene TRBJ1-1, with D maybe TRBD1 (6 bases). The germline V gene has CDR1 SQVTM and CDR2 ANQGSEA. This CDR3 contains 15 residues. V lost 7 bases and J lost 6, with 24 bases in between. Here the CDR3 reads CSALGGHSWNPEAFF. CDR3 nucleotide sequence: TGCAGCGCTTTGGGGGGGCACTCGTGGAATCCTGAAGCTTTCTTT.

This clone has only a few counts. The chain uses TRBV5-4 and TRBJ1-6; 10 bases line up with TRBD1. The CDR3 is 15 amino acids. The J segment lost 7 bases and the V segment lost 5 bases, leaving 6 bases of the junction unmatched. Germline-derived CDR1 and CDR2 are SGHNT and YYREEE (reference sequence). The CDR3 sequence is CASRYTGQGNSPLHF. The CDR3 nucleotides are TGTGCCAGCAGGTACACGGGACAGGGGAATTCACCCCTCCACTTT. The full variable domain, with the rest looked up from reference TRBV5-4 and TRBJ1-6, is ETGVTQSPTHLIKTRGQQVTLRCSSQSGHNTVSWYQQALGQGPQFIFQYYREEENGRGNFPPRFSGLQFPNYSSELNVNALELDDSALYLCASRYTGQGNSPLHFGNGTRLTVT.

The J gene is TRBJ2-1, the V gene TRBV7-3; 12 bases line up with TRBD2. There are 15 residues in the CDR3. CDR1 SGHTA and CDR2 FQGTGA come from the germline V gene. J was trimmed by 7 bases and V by 5 bases; bases with no gene match: 6. The DNA for the CDR3 is TGTGCCAGCAGCCTACTAGCGGGAGGTGAGAATGAGCAGTTCTTC. Translation: CASSLLAGGENEQFF.

The V call is TRBV13, the J call TRBJ2-6; unclear D gene. Germline CDR1 PRHDT, CDR2 FYEKMQ (reference sequence). Trimming shortened V by 5 bases and J by 4 bases, and 12 bases separated the two germline ends. The CDR3 is made up of 15 amino acids. CDR3 sequence reads: CASSHSPRGANVLTF. CDR3 nucleotide sequence: TGTGCCAGCAGCCATAGCCCCAGGGGGGCCAACGTCCTGACTTTC.

The chain recombines TRBV19 with TRBJ2-7; no clear D. From germline, CDR1 is LNHDA and CDR2 SQIVND (reference sequence). V gave up 2 bases and J gave up 2 bases, with 13 bases separating them. The CDR3 length is 15 residues. This CDR3 reads CASSITISPAYEQYF. The CDR3, as DNA: TGTGCCAGTAGTATAACAATTTCACCTGCCTACGAGCAGTACTTC.

CDR3 in amino acids: CASSLASSGPSTDTQYF. CDR3 in DNA: TGTGCCAGCAGCTTAGCTTCTAGCGGCCCTAGCACAGATACGCAGTATTTT. The chain has TRBV11-2 and TRBJ2-3, with TRBD2 identical over 7 bases. Germline V lookup: CDR1 SGHAT, CDR2 FQNNGV. V dropped 1 base and J dropped 0; count of bases not matched to a gene: 7. The CDR3 totals 17 residues.

CDR3 bases: TGTGCCAGCAGCCTGGTCGGGCGCCACGAGCAGTACTTC. Residues: CASSLVGRHEQYF. The J gene is TRBJ2-7, the V gene TRBV7-9; no clear D gene. The CDR3 runs to 13 residues. Per the germline V gene, CDR1 is SEHNR and CDR2 is FQNEAQ (reference sequence). The ends were cut back, 5 bases at V and 5 bases at J, with 13 bases in the middle.

CDR3 residues: CASSKTGIGSYNSPLHF. CDR3 coding DNA: TGTGCCAGCAGCAAAACAGGGATCGGCTCCTATAATTCACCCCTCCACTTT. The chain has TRBV2 and TRBJ1-6, with D possibly being TRBD1 (6 bases). The CDR3 loop spans 17 amino acids. In germline, CDR1 is SNHLY, CDR2 FYNNEI. V was clipped by 6 bases and J by 0 bases, with 15 bases between them.

This clone is categorized as medium-sized. V usage is TRBV15 and J usage is TRBJ1-5; a possible D gene is TRBD1 (6 bases). In germline, CDR1 is LNHNV, CDR2 YYDKDF (reference sequence). With 5 bases removed from V and 6 bases from J, the gap between germline ends came to 11 bases. The CDR3 consists of 13 residues. The CDR3 is CATSQGGRQPQHF. For the CDR3, the DNA is TGTGCCACCAGCCAAGGGGGGCGTCAGCCCCAGCATTTT.